This TCR beta chain was identified during a study of blood T cell repertoires in COVID-19. This CDR3 contains 15 residues. The germline gives CDR1 MNHEY, CDR2 SMNVEV (reference sequence). V lost 4 bases to trimming and J lost 4 bases; unmatched junction nucleotides: 9. As handled by the study authors: Estimates of nucleated cell counts were drawn from the amplification of reference gene primers. Using immunoSEQ multiplex PCR, the repertoire was profiled, and TCRdb retains in-frame clones only, with some absent. That table furnishes V, J and clone size, whereas the DNA furnished D and trimming. This table holds fewer than 300,000 clones, roughly nine tenths found once.

The sample taken for sequencing was peripheral blood. The chain recombines TRBV27 with TRBJ1-1, with 7 bases identical to TRBD1. The receptor comes from a woman in her 30s with COVID-19, enrolled during active disease. In nucleotides, the CDR3 is TGTGCCAGCAGTTACGACAGGGTAGGATTCACTGAAGCTTTCTTT. This codes for CASSYDRVGFTEAFF.